What follows describes a single TCR beta chain. The sample originates from a study of blood T cell repertoires in COVID-19. Study context: Material from acute and convalescent COVID-19 was sourced from the United States, Italy and Spain. T cells, B-cell-depleted T cells, or PBMCs supplied cDNA or gDNA.

In the original workflow: Reference gene primer amplification yielded estimated nucleated cell counts. Only in-frame clones appear in the TCRdb table, and some are missing; sequencing was by immunoSEQ multiplex PCR. That table supplies the V and J calls and clone size; D and trimming were determined from the DNA. Counted here are fewer than 400,000 clones, approximately 81% occurring once; the ten biggest clones make up roughly 3.6%. V lost 0 bases to trimming and J lost 4 bases, with 12 bases between them. Germline V gene sequence: CDR1 GTSNPN, CDR2 SVGIG (reference sequence). The CDR3 spans 14 residues.

The receptor was isolated from a woman aged 18-29 years with acute or convalescent COVID-19. Source material: peripheral blood. The chain carries TRBV30 and TRBJ1-1, with a tentative D call TRBD1 (5 bases). In nucleotides, the CDR3 is TGTGCCTGGAGTGTCGGGGCGGGGGTCACTGAAGCTTTCTTT. Translating gives CAWSVGAGVTEAFF.